The clone carrying this TCR beta chain was seen more than once but under ten times. This specimen belongs to a study of early T cells in non-severe SARS-CoV-2 infection. Study at large: Chains were unpaired, as sequencing was done on bulk RNA from unsorted whole blood.

Unique molecular identifiers were attached to individual cDNA molecules. TCRdb recomputed calls from the 5' RACE reads with MiXCR, one row per CDR3 protein. Of 40,000 or so distinct CDR3 sequences listed, approximately 7.9% were seen once; the top ten hold roughly an eighth. The CDR3 sequence is 15 residues long. The germline V gene has CDR1 SGHAT and CDR2 FQNNGV. V gave up 8 bases and J gave up 4 bases, with 15 bases separating them. Material: whole blood, obtained at baseline. The chain recombines TRBV11-2 with TRBJ2-6, with D possibly being TRBD1 or TRBD2 (6 bases each). This TCR was recovered from an adult who was a healthcare worker with PCR-confirmed SARS-CoV-2 infection or an uninfected control (not recorded which). The CDR3 spells CASSGGFAGANVLTF. The DNA for the CDR3 is TGTGCCAGCTCCGGGGGCTTTGCAGGGGCCAACGTCCTGACTTTC.